This entry lists 23 T cell receptor beta chains sequenced from one sample in a study of blood T cell repertoires in COVID-19. Measured with immunoSEQ multiplex PCR; TCRdb has only the in-frame clones, and not every one. The sample yields some 150,000 clones, about four fifths seen once. Sequencing was performed on peripheral blood. The source is a human donor in a cohort sampled during active COVID-19.

The rearrangement joins TRBV7-3 to TRBJ1-1; perhaps TRBD1 as D (5 bases). Germline CDR1 SGHTA, CDR2 FQGTGA. V was pared by 5 bases and J by 5 bases, with 18 bases between. CDR3 length: 15 amino acids. DNA of the CDR3: TGTGCCAGCAGCCCTAGTGGGGGAGGAGGGACTGAAGCTTTCTTT. Translating it yields CASSPSGGGGTEAFF.

The chain couples TRBV7-9 to TRBJ2-7; a weak D match, TRBD1 (6 bases). The length of the CDR3 is 14 residues. Germline V gene data show CDR1 as SEHNR and CDR2 as FQNEAQ (reference sequence). V gave up 1 base and J gave up 3 bases, with 10 bases separating them. The CDR3 here is CASSLGDTGYEQYF. The DNA of the CDR3 is TGTGCCAGCAGCTTAGGGGACACCGGCTACGAGCAGTACTTC.

The chain has TRBV28 and TRBJ1-6; possibly TRBD1 for D (5 bases). The CDR3 consists of 18 residues. CDR1 and CDR2 from the germline V gene are MDHEN and SYDVKM. The V and J ends lost 6 bases and 7 bases respectively, with 25 bases between them. The CDR3 sequence is CASRTAPGLKDANSPLHF. CDR3 DNA: TGTGCCAGCAGAACAGCCCCGGGACTTAAAGACGCAAATTCACCCCTCCACTTT.

A single count supports this clone. V is TRBV6-1 and J is TRBJ1-3; perhaps TRBD1 as D (6 bases). V lost 4 bases, J lost 3 bases, and 16 bases lay in between. Per the germline V gene, CDR1 is MNHNS and CDR2 is SASEGT. This CDR3 has 16 residues. The CDR3 DNA reads as TGTGCCAGCAGTGGTCGGCCGGGACAAGGTGGAAACACCATATATTTT. It specifies CASSGRPGQGGNTIYF.

J is TRBJ2-7 and V is TRBV3-1 (or the pseudogene TRBV3-2), with 10 positions matching TRBD1. The germline CDR1 and CDR2 sequences are LGHDT and YNNKEL (reference sequence). V gave up 1 base and J gave up 3 bases; unmatched junction bases: 6. This CDR3 spans 16 amino acids. The CDR3 DNA follows: TGTGCCAGCAGCCAAGGTGGGGGACAGGGGATCTACGAGCAGTACTTC. This gives the protein CASSQGGGQGIYEQYF.

V is TRBV20-1 and J is TRBJ2-2; 7 bases align to TRBD1. The V segment lost 3 bases and the J segment 5 bases; nucleotides outside the gene matches: 9. The CDR3 runs 15 residues. Per the germline V gene, CDR1 is DFQATT and CDR2 is SNEGSKA (reference sequence). CDR3 nucleotide sequence: TGCAGTGCTAGTAAACGGACAGGAGTAACCGGGGAGCTGTTTTTT. This translates into CSASKRTGVTGELFF.

The chain couples TRBV6-5 to TRBJ1-4, with 10 nucleotides matching TRBD1. The CDR3 length is 15 residues. CDR1 and CDR2 from the germline V gene are MNHEY and SVGAGI. V shed 5 bases and J 7 bases; nucleotides not matched to a gene: 7. The DNA for the CDR3 is TGTGCCAGCAGTCTCGGAGGGACAGGGGTTGAAAAACTGTTTTTT. Residues: CASSLGGTGVEKLFF.

The rearrangement joins TRBV5-1 to TRBJ2-1; 7 bases line up with TRBD1. This CDR3 region has 15 residues. Per the germline V gene, CDR1 is SGHRS and CDR2 is YFSETQ. After removal of 3 bases from V and 0 bases from J, the junction contained 3 bases not matched to a gene. The CDR3: CASSSAGGSYNEQFF. The CDR3 nucleotides read TGCGCCAGCAGCTCCGCAGGGGGCTCCTACAATGAGCAGTTCTTC.

The chain uses TRBV9 and TRBJ1-2; perhaps TRBD1 as D (6 bases). The V end was cut by 3 bases, the J end by 0 bases, with 6 bases between. CDR3 length: 13 residues. The germline gives CDR1 SGDLS, CDR2 YYNGEE. For the CDR3, the DNA is TGTGCCAGCAGCGGGACAGCTAACTATGGCTACACCTTC. It codes for CASSGTANYGYTF.

The V gene is TRBV2, the J gene TRBJ2-3, with D possibly TRBD1 on 5 matching bases. This CDR3 comprises 12 residues. CDR1 is SNHLY and CDR2 is FYNNEI in the germline V gene. The V end lost 11 bases, the J end lost 2 bases, and 11 bases lay between the germline ends. The DNA for the CDR3 is TGTGCCGGTAGACAGCACACAGATACGCAGTATTTT. Protein: CAGRQHTDTQYF.

V usage is TRBV19 and J usage is TRBJ1-5; 8 bases are a match to TRBD1. V shed 3 bases, J shed 4 bases, and the junction held 11 bases outside the gene matches. Germline V CDR1 and CDR2: LNHDA, SQIVND (reference sequence). The length of the CDR3 is 17 residues. The CDR3 DNA reads TGTGCCAGTAGTATGGAGGGTCGGACAGGGCCGAATCAGCCCCAGCATTTT. Its protein is CASSMEGRTGPNQPQHF.

At least ten counts were recorded for this clone. The chain joins TRBV7-9 to TRBJ2-1; D is possibly TRBD1 (6 bases). The ends were cut back, 4 bases at V and 5 bases at J, with 9 bases in the middle. This CDR3 is built from 13 residues. CDR1 is SEHNR, CDR2 FQNEAQ, per germline (reference sequence). The chain's CDR3 is CASSSDRHNEQFF. As DNA, the CDR3 is TGTGCCAGCAGCTCTGACAGGCACAATGAGCAGTTCTTC.

The J gene is TRBJ1-5, the V gene TRBV28, with D perhaps TRBD1 (5 bases). In germline, CDR1 is MDHEN, CDR2 SYDVKM. Between the trimmed V and J ends, which lost 3 bases and 4 bases, there was a span of 10 bases. The CDR3 covers 14 residues. The CDR3 spells CASSLGSGNQPQHF. The CDR3 DNA sequence: TGTGCCAGCAGTTTGGGGTCAGGGAATCAGCCCCAGCATTTT.

The V and J genes are TRBV5-5 and TRBJ1-4, with D hard to call. This CDR3 spans 16 amino acids. Germline CDR1 SGHKS, CDR2 YYEKEE (reference sequence). The V end was cut by 4 bases, the J end by 0 bases, with 13 bases between. The CDR3 region is CASSGVRDPTNEKLFF. The CDR3 region has the DNA TGTGCCAGCAGCGGGGTGAGGGATCCAACTAATGAAAAACTGTTTTTT.

The rearrangement links TRBV19 to TRBJ2-7; TRBD1 is a possible D gene (5 bases). Germline CDR1 LNHDA, CDR2 SQIVND (reference sequence). V was clipped by 3 bases and J by 0 bases, with 12 bases between them. This CDR3 spans 15 amino acids. CDR3 sequence reads: CASSIQGSSSYEQYF. In DNA form, the CDR3 reads TGTGCCAGTAGTATTCAGGGTTCGAGCTCCTACGAGCAGTACTTC.

This rearrangement joins TRBV7-3 to TRBJ1-3; the match to TRBD1 covers 12 bases. The CDR3 has 16 residues. Trimming removed 5 bases from V and 3 bases from J; junction bases left unmatched: 5. From germline, CDR1 is SGHTA and CDR2 FQGTGA. The CDR3 sequence: CASSPGDRGLGNTIYF. In DNA form, the CDR3 reads TGTGCCAGCAGCCCGGGGGACAGGGGGCTTGGAAACACCATATATTTT.

The V gene is TRBV7-2, the J gene TRBJ2-2, with TRBD2 identical over 9 bases. From germline, CDR1 is SGHTA and CDR2 FQGNSA. Unmatched junction bases numbered 16, after V lost 6 bases and J lost 2 bases. The CDR3 sequence is 19 residues long. The CDR3 DNA is TGTGCCAGCAGAGAGACAGCGGGGGGCCGATATAGAAACACCGGGGAGCTGTTTTTT. Protein: CASRETAGGRYRNTGELFF.

The chain combines TRBV24-1 with TRBJ1-2; 9 bases are shared with TRBD1. The V gene's germline CDR1 is KGHDR and CDR2 SFDVKD. J lost 8 bases, V lost 4 bases, and 4 bases had no gene match. The CDR3 spans 13 residues. For the CDR3, the DNA is TGTGCCACCAGTGAGGGACAGGGAAGAGGCTACACCTTC. It translates to CATSEGQGRGYTF.

The chain recombines TRBV28 with TRBJ1-2, with no clear D. This CDR3 has 11 residues. V was pared by 3 bases and J by 8 bases, with 7 bases between. CDR1 and CDR2 (germline): MDHEN, SYDVKM. The CDR3 sequence: CASSFSLGYTF. The CDR3 DNA follows: TGTGCCAGCAGTTTCTCTCTCGGCTACACCTTC.

The genes are TRBV5-1 and TRBJ2-3; 10 nucleotides align to TRBD2. CDR3 size: 16 residues. CDR1 and CDR2 from the germline V gene are SGHRS and YFSETQ. The ends lost 2 bases at V and 0 bases at J; junction bases unmatched: 3. DNA of the CDR3: TGCGCCAGCAGCTTAATAGCGGGGGGAAGCACAGATACGCAGTATTTT. Translation: CASSLIAGGSTDTQYF. The full variable domain, with the rest looked up from reference TRBV5-1 and TRBJ2-3, is KAGVTQTPRYLIKTRGQQVTLSCSPISGHRSVSWYQQTPGQGLQFLFEYFSETQRNKGNFPGRFSGRQFSNSRSEMNVSTLELGDSALYLCASSLIAGGSTDTQYFGPGTRLTVL.

DNA of the CDR3: TGTGCCAGCAGGACGACCGGGAATCGCAATCAGCCCCAGCATTTT. It specifies CASRTTGNRNQPQHF. This sequence joins TRBV6-5 and TRBJ1-5; no firm D call. This CDR3 is built from 15 residues. Germline CDR1 reads MNHEY; CDR2 reads SVGAGI. V was trimmed by 6 bases and J by 2 bases, leaving 14 bases between them.

This rearrangement joins TRBV5-1 to TRBJ1-1, with 9 bases matching TRBD1. The CDR3 totals 15 residues. In germline, CDR1 is SGHRS, CDR2 YFSETQ. Unmatched junction bases numbered 11, after V lost 7 bases and J lost 4 bases. The CDR3 here is CASRTGDLLATEAFF. The CDR3 DNA follows: TGCGCCAGCCGGACAGGGGATTTGTTAGCCACTGAAGCTTTCTTT.

This clone was recorded once. CDR3: CASSLVRGTETQYF. DNA for the CDR3: TGTGCCAGCAGCTTAGTAAGGGGTACAGAGACCCAGTACTTC. This chain uses TRBV7-8 with TRBJ2-5; TRBD1 might be the D (5 bases). The V and J ends lost 1 base and 4 bases respectively, with 10 bases between them. Germline V lookup: CDR1 SGHVS, CDR2 FQNEAQ. The CDR3 extends over 14 amino acids.